This T cell receptor (beta chain) was captured by sequencing in a study of T cell responses to AZD1222 COVID-19 vaccine (dated by TCRdb to about 2021). A note on the overall study: TCR sequencing was performed for 230 to 250 trial participants, of whom some 200 were given two doses of AZD1222 and around 25 were given two doses of MenACWY control vaccine. Enrollment into the trials was organized by age into subgroups of 18-55, 56-69 and 70-plus years, and those subgroups contained about 150, 27 and 61 TCR-sequenced participants, respectively.

The sample's time point, from its label and the paper: baseline before first vaccination. Explained via the paper, the treatment or condition label denotes: meningococcal conjugate vaccine given as trial control. Vaccinee samples were obtained from the UK trials COV001 and COV002, which included a single-blind randomized controlled phase 2/3 trial of AZD1222 (ChAdOx1 nCoV-19) in healthy adults. For TCRbeta chain sequencing, PBMC samples were collected from trial participants at day 0 and at day 28 after the second dose. Worth noting for this clone: This clone's antigen is unknown. No per-base quality is available; no much larger clone lies one base away.

What the research found in general, with its limitations: Only six or seven AZD1222 recipients were SARS-CoV-2 seropositive at baseline, limiting conclusions about previously exposed vaccinees. In the small 56-69-year group, the increase in depth fell short of significance, most likely because of low power. Most participants were white British and females outnumbered males, and the authors suggested that clonal diversity may have been underestimated. Reportedly, close to half of the unique spike-specific TCRs recognized epitopes lying outside the regions that are mutated in the B.1.351 and B.1.1.7 variants. Because no samples from the day 14 peak response were available, repertoires could be characterized only after the peak T cell response. After two AZD1222 doses, both the breadth and the depth of spike-specific TCRs were significantly higher than at day 0 and than in MenACWY recipients. The whole spike protein was spanned by vaccine-associated CD4 TCRs, and dominant responses were seen in regions 160-218 and 743-854.

The CDR3 regions of human TCRbeta chains were analyzed by immunosequencing. The published analysis was carried out like this. Repertoire TCRs were matched against a reference library of SARS-CoV-2-specific TCRs generated with the MIRA antigen-specificity platform. Breadth was defined as the fraction of unique TCRs that were SARS-CoV-2-associated, and depth was defined as the fraction of total T cells that were SARS-CoV-2-associated. Using the MIRA data, each spike-specific TCR was assigned both to the spike region to which the TCR was reactive and to a CD4 or CD8 class. Log10-transformed breadth and depth values were compared by one-way ANOVA with Sidak's multiple comparisons tests. TCRdb took over this immuneACCESS table, retaining in-frame rearrangements with V and J assigned. Such tables are incomplete; in checked studies, under half of the missing clones stem from an unresolved V gene, and the remainder is unexplained. Clonal size and the V and J genes are those of that table, whereas D and trimming came from the DNA. Here the sample has under 150,000 clones; about 90% occur a single time. Approximately 2.7% of the sample lies in the top ten.

Looking up the germline V gene yields CDR1 KGHSH and CDR2 LQKENI. The CDR3, cysteine through phenylalanine, is 16 amino acids long. The kept DNA is CDR3 alone, 48 bases in frame from the first base. Germline trimming amounts to 3 bases on V and 2 bases on J, with 1 as the count of junction bases outside the gene matches. The specimen was peripheral blood, collected on day 0 of MenACWY control vaccination. The sequence was obtained from an adult in good health. The rearrangement joined TRBV18 to TRBJ2-1; 13 nucleotides in the junction match TRBD2. The CDR3 reads CASSPGTSGAYNEQFF. The DNA reads TGTGCCAGCTCACCCGGGACTAGCGGGGCCTACAATGAGCAGTTCTTC. The full variable domain, with segments outside the CDR3 supplied by the reference TRBV18 and TRBJ2-1 proteins, appears as NAGVMQNPRHLVRRRGQEARLRCSPMKGHSHVYWYRQLPEEGLKFMVYLQKENIIDESGMPKERFSAEFPKEGPSILRIQQVVRGDSAAYFCASSPGTSGAYNEQFFGPGTRLTVL.